These 19 T cell receptor beta chains were all obtained from the same sample, sequenced in a study of sequential checkpoint blockade in melanoma. Repertoires were generated with immunoSEQ multiplex PCR, while TCRdb's copy carries only in-frame clones and drops some. The sample yields approximately 14,000 clones, roughly 69% seen once. Sample treatment: randomized to nivolumab then ipilimumab (arm A) or the reverse (arm B). Sequenced material: CD8+ T cells sorted from blood (inferred from file names), taken from a patient given nivolumab and ipilimumab in sequence. These receptors came from a human donor with melanoma.

This rearrangement joins TRBV6-5 to TRBJ1-2; no clear D gene. The CDR3 extends over 12 amino acids. Trimming took 10 bases from V and 2 from J, leaving 11 bases between them. Germline V gene lookup returns CDR1 MNHEY and CDR2 SVGAGI. CDR3 loop: CATSPGNYGYTF. In nucleotides, the CDR3 is TGTGCCACCAGCCCGGGGAACTATGGCTACACCTTC.

This clone has just a few counts. The chain links TRBV7-6 to TRBJ2-1; TRBD2 might be the D (6 bases). Per germline, CDR1 SGHVS and CDR2 FNYEAQ. The CDR3 has 15 residues. Trimming stripped 1 base from V and 0 bases from J, with 7 bases between. The CDR3 sequence is CASSLDGSSYNEQFF. The CDR3 DNA reads TGTGCCAGCAGCTTAGACGGGAGCTCCTACAATGAGCAGTTCTTC.

The V call is TRBV9, the J call TRBJ2-7, with TRBD1 matching over 7 bases. V was pared by 4 bases and J by 1 base, with 8 bases of the junction left unmatched. CDR1 and CDR2 (germline): SGDLS, YYNGEE. The CDR3 is 15 residues long. In DNA form, the CDR3 reads TGTGCCAGCAGCCCCCCCGGGACAGAGTCCTACGAGCAGTACTTC. Its protein is CASSPPGTESYEQYF.

The V gene is TRBV7-9, the J gene TRBJ2-7; a possible D gene is TRBD1 (5 bases). Germline V lookup: CDR1 SEHNR, CDR2 FQNEAQ (reference sequence). The CDR3 runs 13 residues. V shed 1 base and J shed 3 bases, with 7 bases lying between them. The CDR3 is CASSLGTIYEQYF. CDR3 DNA: TGTGCCAGCAGCTTAGGGACAATCTACGAGCAGTACTTC.

The chain uses TRBV10-3 and TRBJ2-3; unclear D gene. This CDR3 is built from 16 residues. CDR1 and CDR2 (germline): ENHRY, SYGVKD. The V end lost 0 bases, the J end lost 2 bases, and 12 bases lay between the germline ends. The CDR3 bases are TGTGCCATCAGTGAGTCGAACGAGCCCAACACAGATACGCAGTATTTT. Protein sequence: CAISESNEPNTDTQYF.

The rearrangement uses TRBV7-2 and TRBJ2-3; perhaps TRBD2 as D (5 bases). V dropped 1 base and J dropped 2 bases, with 13 bases sitting between them. Germline CDR1 SGHTA, CDR2 FQGNSA. The CDR3 consists of 16 residues. The CDR3 region is CASSLGRARYTDTQYF. The CDR3 DNA reads TGTGCCAGCAGCTTAGGGCGGGCACGTTACACAGATACGCAGTATTTT.

The rearrangement links TRBV13 to TRBJ2-1, with 7 bases that match TRBD1. The CDR3 consists of 15 residues. V lost 4 bases to trimming and J lost 4 bases; unmatched junction nucleotides: 7. The germline V gene has CDR1 PRHDT and CDR2 FYEKMQ (reference sequence). The CDR3 nucleotides are TGTGCCAGCAGCTACCCCTCGGGACAGTACAATGAGCAGTTCTTC. Residues: CASSYPSGQYNEQFF.

This clone was observed once. The gene calls are TRBV9 and TRBJ2-3; 10 positions agree with TRBD2. The CDR3 is 16 amino acids. Trimming removed 0 bases from V and 4 bases from J; junction bases left unmatched: 5. Germline V lookup: CDR1 SGDLS, CDR2 YYNGEE. The CDR3 region has the DNA TGTGCCAGCAGCGTAGAGGGAAGCGGGGGGGCAGATACGCAGTATTTT. Its translation is CASSVEGSGGADTQYF. The entire variable domain, with the rest obtained from reference TRBV9 and TRBJ2-3, is as follows: DSGVTQTPKHLITATGQRVTLRCSPRSGDLSVYWYQQSLDQGLQFLIQYYNGEERAKGNILERFSAQQFPDLHSELNLSSLELGDSALYFCASSVEGSGGADTQYFGPGTRLTVL.

This chain links TRBV11-2 with TRBJ2-7; 10 nucleotides match TRBD2. Germline V lookup: CDR1 SGHAT, CDR2 FQNNGV. This CDR3 is 15 amino acids long. V dropped 0 bases and J dropped 7; count of bases not matched to a gene: 6. The CDR3 nucleotides are TGTGCCAGCAGCTTAGATCCGGGACTAGCGTGGGAGCAGTACTTC. This gives the protein CASSLDPGLAWEQYF.

This clone is a singleton in its sample. The chain combines TRBV6-1 with TRBJ2-7; possible D gene TRBD2, 6 bases. The CDR3 contains 13 residues. Looked up from germline, CDR1 is MNHNS and CDR2 is SASEGT. Between the trimmed V and J ends, which lost 6 bases and 6 bases, there was a span of 15 bases. The CDR3 sequence is CASSPGDWSEQYF. CDR3 bases: TGTGCCAGCAGCCCCGGGGACTGGAGCGAGCAGTACTTC.

V gene TRBV27 combines with J gene TRBJ2-1; a possible D gene is TRBD2 (5 bases). The CDR3 is 13 residues long. The V and J ends lost 5 bases and 9 bases respectively, with 14 bases between them. Germline V CDR1 and CDR2: MNHEY, SMNVEV (reference sequence). The CDR3 loop is CASSPLPSLEQFF. The CDR3 DNA follows: TGTGCCAGCAGTCCTCTCCCTAGCCTTGAGCAGTTCTTC.

The V call is TRBV19, the J call TRBJ2-3; 9 bases are a match to TRBD2. The CDR3 is 16 residues long. Germline CDR1 and CDR2: LNHDA and SQIVND (reference sequence). After removal of 4 bases from V and 3 bases from J, the junction contained 8 bases not matched to a gene. The CDR3 coding sequence is TGTGCCAGTAGTAGCCTAGGGGGACTAGCTACAGATACGCAGTATTTT. Protein product: CASSSLGGLATDTQYF.

V gene TRBV13 combines with J gene TRBJ2-2; maybe TRBD1 (5 bases). CDR3 length: 15 amino acids. V lost 0 bases and J 1 base, leaving 6 bases between the germline ends. The germline gives CDR1 PRHDT, CDR2 FYEKMQ (reference sequence). The CDR3 DNA sequence: TGTGCCAGCAGCTTAGGTACAGGGAACACCGGGGAGCTGTTTTTT. Amino acid sequence: CASSLGTGNTGELFF.

This chain joins TRBV2 and TRBJ2-7, with 7 bases that match TRBD1. The junction had 2 bases not matched to a gene; V was cut back by 6 bases and J by 0 bases. The CDR3 contains 13 residues. Germline CDR1 is SNHLY and CDR2 is FYNNEI. The CDR3 nucleotides are TGTGCCAGCAGGGGACAGCACTCCTACGAGCAGTACTTC. Protein sequence: CASRGQHSYEQYF. Full variable domain (missing parts from reference TRBV2 and TRBJ2-7): EPEVTQTPSHQVTQMGQEVILRCVPISNHLYFYWYRQILGQKVEFLVSFYNNEISEKSEIFDDQFSVERPDGSNFTLKIRSTKLEDSAMYFCASRGQHSYEQYFGPGTRLTVT.

This clone has a handful of counts. The chain employs TRBV6-6 and TRBJ1-1; 7 nucleotides agree with TRBD1. The CDR3 is 14 amino acids. V dropped 6 bases and J dropped 5; count of bases not matched to a gene: 9. Germline lookup yields CDR1 MNHNY and CDR2 SVGAGI (reference sequence). The CDR3 loop reads CASSGDSQWTEAFF. For the CDR3, the DNA is TGTGCCAGCAGCGGGGACAGTCAGTGGACTGAAGCTTTCTTT.

V gene TRBV9 combines with J gene TRBJ1-5; TRBD1 aligns across 8 bases. J lost 4 bases, V lost 4 bases, and 7 bases had no gene match. Germline CDR1 is SGDLS and CDR2 is YYNGEE. This CDR3 spans 15 amino acids. The CDR3 sequence: CASSLGQGVNQPQHF. Here the CDR3 DNA reads TGTGCCAGCAGCCTCGGACAGGGAGTTAATCAGCCCCAGCATTTT. Full variable domain (rest looked up from reference TRBV9 and TRBJ1-5): DSGVTQTPKHLITATGQRVTLRCSPRSGDLSVYWYQQSLDQGLQFLIQYYNGEERAKGNILERFSAQQFPDLHSELNLSSLELGDSALYFCASSLGQGVNQPQHFGDGTRLSIL.

The genes are TRBV9 and TRBJ1-1, with D perhaps matching TRBD1 (6 bases). This CDR3 spans 16 amino acids. The ends were cut back, 0 bases at V and 1 base at J, with 13 bases in the middle. Per germline, CDR1 SGDLS and CDR2 YYNGEE. Written as DNA, the CDR3 is TGTGCCAGCAGCGTAGCCTCACAGGGAAGGAACACTGAAGCTTTCTTT. Amino acid sequence: CASSVASQGRNTEAFF.

The chain couples TRBV14 to TRBJ2-1; possibly TRBD2 for D (6 bases). V lost 1 base to trimming and J lost 5 bases, with 15 bases between them. CDR1 is SGHDN, CDR2 FVKESK, per germline. The CDR3 is 16 amino acids. The CDR3 loop reads CASSQVLSGPHNEQFF. The CDR3 bases are TGTGCCAGCAGCCAAGTCCTAAGCGGGCCGCACAATGAGCAGTTCTTC.

The chain recombines TRBV30 with TRBJ1-5; tentative D call: TRBD1 (5 bases). This CDR3 spans 15 amino acids. Trimming left V 2 bases short and J 4 bases short, with 15 bases between. The germline V gene encodes CDR1 GTSNPN and CDR2 SVGIG (reference sequence). The chain's CDR3 is CAWSPQLGGNQPQHF. The CDR3 region has the DNA TGTGCCTGGAGTCCCCAACTCGGGGGGAATCAGCCCCAGCATTTT.